This T cell receptor (beta chain) was captured in a study of cytomegalovirus exposure and HLA in healthy donors. In the PCR, 60 Vbeta and 13 Jbeta primers were used. TCRdb's table, derived via immunoSEQ multiplex PCR, lists solely in-frame clones and lacks some. The sample includes approximately 93,000 clones, 70% to 85% of them seen just once. Whole-study results and caveats: Presence/absence comparisons presumed near-even sequencing depth among donors. A likely sequencing artifact accounted for one observed cluster of highly shared sequence variants. Published work reported that the classifier diagnosed cytomegalovirus status with high specificity and sensitivity.

Germline V gene data show CDR1 as MGHRA and CDR2 as YSYEKL. V was pared by 1 base and J by 4 bases, with 2 bases of the junction left unmatched. CDR3 length: 15 residues. This clone came up a few times. The antigen remains unidentified. This chain connects TRBV4-1 to TRBJ2-1; 9 nucleotides line up with TRBD2. Sequenced: PBMCs. The clonotype was recovered from a man aged 50 to 59 in good health and CMV-seronegative. The CDR3 bases are TGCGCCAGCAGCCAAGGAGCGGGAGGTTACAATGAGCAGTTCTTC. Encoded protein: CASSQGAGGYNEQFF.